The next 9 T cell receptor beta chains were all read from a single sample in a study of blood T cell repertoires in COVID-19. The protocol was immunoSEQ multiplex PCR, while the TCRdb copy is restricted to in-frame clones and leaves out a portion. The sample holds about 100,000 clones, around four fifths seen once. The sequenced material came from peripheral blood. The source of these receptors is a woman in her sixties or seventies with acute or convalescent COVID-19.

The V call is TRBV5-1, the J call TRBJ1-1, with 7 bases that match TRBD1. Germline CDR1 SGHRS, CDR2 YFSETQ. This CDR3 comprises 15 residues. V dropped 7 bases and J dropped 3; count of bases not matched to a gene: 12. The CDR3 reads CASAGRSGGDTEAFF. The CDR3 coding sequence is TGCGCCAGCGCCGGCCGGTCAGGGGGAGACACTGAAGCTTTCTTT.

The genes are TRBV6-2 or TRBV6-3 and TRBJ1-3; 8 bases fit TRBD1. This CDR3 has 17 residues. V shed 5 bases and J 0 bases; nucleotides not matched to a gene: 9. The germline V gene has CDR1 MNHEY and CDR2 SVGEGT. The CDR3 DNA sequence: TGTGCCAGCAGTCAATCGCGACAGGGGTACTCTGGAAACACCATATATTTT. It specifies CASSQSRQGYSGNTIYF.

V and J are TRBV19 and TRBJ2-2; weak D call: TRBD1 (5 bases). V lost 1 base and J lost 3, with 12 bases in between. Germline loops: CDR1 LNHDA, CDR2 SQIVND (reference sequence). The CDR3 extends over 16 amino acids. CDR3 nucleotide sequence: TGTGCCAGTAGTATAGGCAGGGAACTCGACACCGGGGAGCTGTTTTTT. It codes for CASSIGRELDTGELFF.

This clone has only one observation. This chain joins TRBV28 and TRBJ2-2; D is perhaps TRBD1 (6 bases). The germline V gene has CDR1 MDHEN and CDR2 SYDVKM. The CDR3 consists of 14 residues. The V end was cut by 7 bases, the J end by 0 bases, with 9 bases between. CDR3 sequence: CASTGAANTGELFF. CDR3 DNA sequence: TGTGCCAGCACAGGGGCCGCGAACACCGGGGAGCTGTTTTTT.

The V gene is TRBV7-9, the J gene TRBJ1-2; 9 nucleotides line up with TRBD1. J gave up 14 bases and V 3 bases, and 13 bases lay outside the gene matches. Germline V gene lookup returns CDR1 SEHNR and CDR2 FQNEAQ (reference sequence). The CDR3 has 14 residues. The CDR3 reads CASSFEVPKTGGTF. The CDR3 nucleotides are TGTGCCAGCAGCTTTGAGGTCCCAAAGACAGGGGGAACCTTC.

The V gene is TRBV4-3, the J gene TRBJ1-5; D is uncertain. Trimming removed 4 bases at V and 9 bases at J, with 19 bases between. Germline-derived CDR1 and CDR2 are LGHNA and YSLEER. The CDR3 runs 15 residues. The CDR3 sequence is CASSPDDTVAGPQHF. As DNA, the CDR3 is TGCGCCAGCAGCCCAGATGACACCGTGGCAGGGCCCCAGCATTTT.

The chain couples TRBV7-2 to TRBJ2-5; weak D call: TRBD1 (5 bases). Between the trimmed V and J ends, which lost 2 bases and 4 bases, there was a span of 11 bases. This CDR3 contains 14 residues. Germline CDR1 is SGHTA and CDR2 is FQGNSA. CDR3 sequence: CASSLQGIRETQYF. In DNA form, the CDR3 reads TGTGCCAGCAGCTTACAGGGAATAAGAGAGACCCAGTACTTC.

There are a few counts of this clone. The chain joins TRBV5-6 to TRBJ1-4; perhaps TRBD1 as D (6 bases). Per germline, CDR1 SGHDT and CDR2 YYEEEE. This CDR3 has 14 residues. Deletions cut 4 bases from V and 3 bases from J, with 10 bases between. The CDR3 nucleotides are TGTGCCAGCAGCGTTCAGGGGTCTAATGAAAAACTGTTTTTT. Protein product: CASSVQGSNEKLFF.

This chain uses TRBV19 with TRBJ1-2; 10 positions match TRBD1. Germline V lookup: CDR1 LNHDA, CDR2 SQIVND (reference sequence). This CDR3 is 15 amino acids long. After removal of 4 bases from V and 0 bases from J, the junction contained 2 bases not matched to a gene. In nucleotides, the CDR3 is TGTGCCAGTAGTACTGGACAGGGGGCTAACTATGGCTACACCTTC. Translated: CASSTGQGANYGYTF.